The 14 T cell receptor beta chains presented below share a single source sample, sequenced in a study of blood T cell repertoires in COVID-19 (dated by TCRdb to 2020 to 2022). The library was produced with the immunoSEQ multiplex PCR assay. Held by TCRdb, this immuneACCESS table contains in-frame sequences only and omits some clones. Under half of the omission traces to an unresolved V gene where checked; the cause of the rest is unknown. The sample table records roughly 170,000 clones; 60% to 80% of these occur just once. The ten top clones hold less than 30% of the sample. Sample: peripheral blood. These receptors came from a woman aged 70-85 years with acute or convalescent COVID-19.

This chain links TRBV7-3 with TRBJ2-3, with D possibly matching TRBD1 (5 bases). The CDR3 covers 15 residues. V lost 1 base to trimming and J lost 2 bases, with 10 bases between them. From germline, CDR1 is SGHTA and CDR2 FQGTGA. The CDR3 DNA reads TGTGCCAGCAGCTTAAGGCTAGGGGACACAGATACGCAGTATTTT. This gives the protein CASSLRLGDTDTQYF.

This clone was found a few times. This chain connects TRBV19 to TRBJ2-1, with a tentative D call TRBD1 (5 bases). Between the trimmed V and J ends, which lost 1 base and 8 bases, there was a span of 15 bases. CDR1 and CDR2 (germline): LNHDA, SQIVND (reference sequence). This CDR3 contains 15 residues. The CDR3 sequence: CASSIGTAVGHEQFF. Here the CDR3 DNA reads TGTGCCAGTAGTATAGGGACGGCAGTGGGGCATGAGCAGTTCTTC.

A word on this clone: Distinct nucleotide sequences in the sample also encode this CDR3. The J gene is TRBJ2-2, the V gene TRBV28, with D hard to call. V gave up 3 bases and J gave up 5 bases, with 4 bases separating them. CDR3 size: 12 residues. Germline CDR1 reads MDHEN; CDR2 reads SYDVKM. CDR3 nucleotide sequence: TGTGCCAGCAGTTTCGGGACCGGGGAGCTGTTTTTT. It codes for CASSFGTGELFF.

The V gene is TRBV4-2, the J gene TRBJ1-5, with TRBD1 identical over 7 bases. The CDR3 length is 16 residues. Germline V gene sequence: CDR1 LGHNA, CDR2 YNFKEQ. Germline trimming cut 4 bases from V and 2 bases from J; bases unmatched to any gene: 8. In nucleotides, the CDR3 is TGTGCCAGCAGCCGATCGCTTACAGGGGGCAATCAGCCCCAGCATTTT. Encoded protein: CASSRSLTGGNQPQHF.

The sample holds many counts of this clone. The V call is TRBV27, the J call TRBJ2-2, with D possibly matching TRBD2 (5 bases). The V gene's germline CDR1 is MNHEY and CDR2 SMNVEV (reference sequence). This CDR3 region has 14 residues. V lost 3 bases, J lost 10 bases, and 15 bases lay in between. The CDR3 nucleotides read TGTGCCAGCAGTTTTGGCGGGCAGGCGTCGGAGCTGTTTTTT. This codes for CASSFGGQASELFF.

The chain recombines TRBV10-3 with TRBJ1-1; the D gene is possibly TRBD1 (6 bases). V lost 10 bases, J lost 2 bases, and 14 bases lay in between. Germline-derived CDR1 and CDR2 are ENHRY and SYGVKD. This CDR3 has 13 amino acids. As DNA, the CDR3 is TGTGCCACCGAAACAGGGTCCAACACTGAAGCTTTCTTT. This sequence encodes CATETGSNTEAFF.

The V and J genes are TRBV3-1 (or the pseudogene TRBV3-2) and TRBJ2-5; the D gene is possibly TRBD2 (6 bases). The germline V gene has CDR1 LGHDT and CDR2 YNNKEL (reference sequence). CDR3 length: 18 residues. V lost 1 base to trimming and J lost 4 bases, with 22 bases between them. The CDR3 protein is CASSQVGLSAGTGETQYF. The DNA of the CDR3 is TGTGCCAGCAGCCAAGTTGGGCTGTCTGCGGGGACGGGAGAGACCCAGTACTTC.

The chain couples TRBV30 to TRBJ2-3; D may be TRBD1 (5 bases). Germline-derived CDR1 and CDR2 are GTSNPN and SVGIG (reference sequence). V lost 0 bases and J 2 bases, leaving 9 bases between the germline ends. CDR3 length equals 14 residues. The CDR3, as DNA: TGTGCCTGGAGTGTACTGGGGCTCACAGATACGCAGTATTTT. Translation: CAWSVLGLTDTQYF.

As DNA, the CDR3 is TGCAGCGTTGCCGAAGGACTTGGGAACATTCAGTACTTC. Translation gives CSVAEGLGNIQYF. The chain joins TRBV29-1 to TRBJ2-4; TRBD2 might be the D (5 bases). V gave up 4 bases and J gave up 7 bases, with 14 bases separating them. Germline V gives CDR1 SQVTM, CDR2 ANQGSEA. This CDR3 has 13 residues. Full variable domain (outside the CDR3, taken from reference TRBV29-1 and TRBJ2-4): SAVISQKPSRDICQRGTSLTIQCQVDSQVTMMFWYRQQPGQSLTLIATANQGSEATYESGFVIDKFPISRPNLTFSTLTVSNMSPEDSSIYLCSVAEGLGNIQYFGAGTRLSVL.

This chain connects TRBV5-1 to TRBJ2-2; 11 bases are a match to TRBD2. V shed 0 bases, J shed 1 base, and the junction held 2 bases outside the gene matches. The CDR3 is 17 amino acids. Germline lookup yields CDR1 SGHRS and CDR2 YFSETQ. Written as DNA, the CDR3 is TGCGCCAGCAGCTTGGACGGGACTAGCGGGAACACCGGGGAGCTGTTTTTT. Amino acid sequence: CASSLDGTSGNTGELFF.

With regard to this clone: The identical CDR3 is also encoded by other nucleotide sequences in the sample. V usage is TRBV7-9 and J usage is TRBJ2-3; the D is unclear. Looked up from germline, CDR1 is SEHNR and CDR2 is FQNEAQ (reference sequence). Deletions cut 6 bases from V and 0 bases from J, with 10 bases between. The length of the CDR3 is 14 residues. The CDR3 sequence: CASSPSTSTDTQYF. CDR3 nucleotides: TGTGCCAGCAGTCCGTCCACTAGCACAGATACGCAGTATTTT.

V usage is TRBV24-1 and J usage is TRBJ2-2; TRBD2 matches at 12 bases. V trimming: 6 bases; J trimming: 5 bases; junction bases outside the gene matches: 3. Germline V gene lookup returns CDR1 KGHDR and CDR2 SFDVKD. The CDR3 is 15 residues long. As DNA, the CDR3 is TGTGCCACCAGTAATGGACTAGCGGGGACCGGGGAGCTGTTTTTT. It encodes CATSNGLAGTGELFF.

The chain couples TRBV5-4 to TRBJ2-1; D gene uncertain. Trimming removed 7 bases at V and 4 bases at J, with 12 bases between. Germline values: CDR1 SGHNT, CDR2 YYREEE (reference sequence). This CDR3 comprises 13 residues. This chain's CDR3 is CASSPVGYNEQFF. Here the CDR3 DNA reads TGTGCCAGCTCCCCCGTCGGGTACAATGAGCAGTTCTTC. Filled out from reference TRBV5-4 and TRBJ2-1, the complete variable domain reads ETGVTQSPTHLIKTRGQQVTLRCSSQSGHNTVSWYQQALGQGPQFIFQYYREEENGRGNFPPRFSGLQFPNYSSELNVNALELDDSALYLCASSPVGYNEQFFGPGTRLTVL.

This rearrangement joins TRBV6-1 to TRBJ2-3; D remains ambiguous. The V gene's germline CDR1 is MNHNS and CDR2 SASEGT. The CDR3 is 14 amino acids. Between the trimmed V and J ends, which lost 0 bases and 8 bases, there was a span of 12 bases. The CDR3 nucleotides are TGTGCCAGCAGTGAAGCCACTCCTTCGCGTACGCAGTATTTT. This gives the protein CASSEATPSRTQYF.